This TCR beta chain was obtained from a study of blood T cells in healthy people across ages. The V gene lost 2 bases and the J gene lost 9 bases, with 14 bases spanning the gap. Germline V gene lookup returns CDR1 DFQATT and CDR2 SNEGSKA (reference sequence). This CDR3 is 13 amino acids long. Regarding the study as a whole: With age, beta diversity per million T cells declined roughly linearly, significantly by 30 to 50.

With a J-beta primer mix and a sample-barcoded 5' primer, a second PCR ran about 7 to 11 cycles. TCRdb used MiXCR to reprocess the 5' RACE reads, holding one entry per CDR3 protein. Of more than 450,000 distinct CDR3 sequences listed, about 25% are singletons. For this clonotype: Antigen specificity is unknown.

The same data also went into a second study, on T cells of mothers and their children.

The receptor was derived from a boy aged 2 to 10 in good health. The genes are TRBV20-1 and TRBJ1-5; D possibly corresponds to TRBD1 (5 bases). Sequencing input: blood. The CDR3 sequence: CSARTDTEGPQHF. CDR3 DNA: TGCAGTGCTAGAACGGACACTGAGGGGCCCCAGCATTTT.